These T cell receptor beta chains were read from a single sample in a study of cytomegalovirus exposure and HLA in healthy donors. The method was immunoSEQ multiplex PCR; TCRdb's version includes in-frame clones alone and lacks a portion of them. This sample has about 220,000 clones, with 75% found just once. Sequenced: PBMCs. Receptors originate from a woman in her twenties or thirties in good health and CMV-seronegative. Both conserved end residues are part of each CDR3. D genes are given only for firm matches. Size values are once, few and many counts, or a class for expanded clones, and some rows have none.

TRBJ1-5 . TRBV30 TRBD1 CAWSPGQGNQPQHF TGTGCCTGGAGCCCCGGACAGGGCAATCAGCCCCAGCATTTT
TRBJ2-5 few TRBV7-3 . CASSLTSGFGETQYF TGTGCCAGCAGCTTAACGAGCGGGTTTGGAGAGACCCAGTACTTC
TRBJ2-7 . TRBV7-9 TRBD1 CSSSPLDRPEQYF TGTTCCAGCAGCCCTCTGGACAGGCCCGAGCAGTACTTC
TRBJ2-2 . TRBV6-1 TRBD2 CASRLAGDTGELFF TGTGCCAGTAGACTAGCGGGAGACACCGGGGAGCTGTTTTTT
TRBJ2-7 few TRBV27 TRBD2 CASSLSTSGGAYEQYF TGTGCCAGCAGTTTATCTACTAGCGGGGGTGCCTACGAGCAGTACTTC
TRBJ1-2 . TRBV27 . CASSLWGREGSGYTF TGTGCCAGCAGTTTGTGGGGCAGGGAAGGATCTGGCTACACCTTC
TRBJ2-7 . TRBV2 . CASSDLVRDLSYEQYF TGTGCCAGCAGTGATTTGGTGCGGGACCTTTCCTACGAGCAGTACTTC
TRBJ2-7 . TRBV27 TRBD2 CASGRGIYEQYF TGTGCCAGCGGGAGGGGTATCTACGAGCAGTACTTC
TRBJ2-7 . TRBV5-4 TRBD2 CASSLMRAGGQLSPVHEQYF TGTGCCAGCAGCTTGATGAGGGCGGGAGGGCAGCTGTCTCCGGTCCACGAGCAGTACTTC
TRBJ1-4 once TRBV28 TRBD1 CASRTGGPNEKLFF TGTGCCAGCAGGACAGGGGGCCCTAATGAAAAACTGTTTTTT
TRBJ2-7 . TRBV18 TRBD1 CASSPPGQGYYEQYF TGTGCCAGCTCACCACCGGGACAGGGGTACTACGAGCAGTACTTC
TRBJ1-1 . TRBV7-8 . CASSSPGYTEAFF TGTGCCAGCAGCTCCCCGGGGTATACTGAAGCTTTCTTT
TRBJ2-7 . TRBV30 TRBD2 CASKASGNYEQYF TGTGCCTCGAAGGCTAGCGGGAACTACGAGCAGTACTTC
TRBJ1-1 . TRBV9 . CASSAGQREAFF TGTGCCAGCAGCGCAGGACAGCGAGAAGCTTTCTTT
TRBJ1-2 once TRBV6-1 TRBD1 CASSGGPGTGPYGYTF TGTGCCAGCAGTGGGGGGCCCGGGACAGGGCCTTATGGCTACACCTTC
TRBJ2-5 . TRBV5-4 . CASGRQGRQETQYF TGTGCCAGCGGTCGTCAGGGGCGGCAAGAGACCCAGTACTTC
TRBJ1-1 once TRBV18 TRBD1 CASSLGQGGTEAFF TGTGCCAGCTCACTGGGACAGGGAGGCACTGAAGCTTTCTTT
TRBJ2-6 . TRBV19 . CASSIVIPGANVLTF TGTGCCAGTAGTATAGTTATCCCTGGGGCCAACGTCCTGACTTTC
TRBJ2-1 . TRBV6-5 . CASSDRQGYNEQFF TGTGCCAGCAGTGATAGGCAGGGTTACAATGAGCAGTTCTTC
TRBJ2-2 . TRBV5-1 TRBD1 CASSLGTGPTGELFF TGCGCCAGCAGCTTAGGGACAGGGCCCACCGGGGAGCTGTTTTTT
TRBJ2-7 . TRBV6-9 TRBD1 CASRYRTGRSYEQYF TGTGCCAGCAGATACCGGACAGGCCGCTCCTACGAGCAGTACTTC
TRBJ2-2 . TRBV10-2 TRBD1 CASRGQLNTGELFF TGCGCCAGCAGGGGACAGCTTAACACCGGGGAGCTGTTTTTT
TRBJ2-3 few TRBV5-4 . CASSLIGTDTQYF TGTGCCAGCAGCTTGATCGGCACAGATACGCAGTATTTT
TRBJ1-2 . TRBV11-2 . CASSPGYEGYTF TGTGCCAGCAGCCCAGGGTACGAGGGCTACACCTTC
TRBJ1-4 few TRBV27 TRBD1 CASRDRGRLFF TGTGCCAGCAGGGACAGGGGGCGTCTGTTTTTT
TRBJ2-2 . TRBV30 . CAGERPDRYTGELFF TGTGCCGGAGAACGGCCCGACCGGTACACCGGGGAGCTGTTTTTT
TRBJ2-3 . TRBV9 TRBD2 CASSVPLAGTDTQYF TGTGCCAGCAGCGTCCCACTAGCGGGCACAGATACGCAGTATTTT
TRBJ1-2 few TRBV6-5 TRBD1 CASSYTYTGGNGYTF TGTGCCAGCAGTTACACGTACACAGGGGGCAATGGCTACACCTTC
TRBJ1-1 . TRBV6-6 . CASSYPPRIMNTEAFF TGTGCCAGCAGTTACCCCCCCAGAATCATGAACACTGAAGCTTTCTTT
TRBJ2-7 . TRBV1 . CTSIMTAYEQYF TGCACCAGCATCATGACTGCGTACGAGCAGTACTTC
TRBJ2-5 once TRBV2 TRBD2 CASSVFGGGEGTQYF TGTGCCAGCAGTGTCTTCGGCGGCGGGGAGGGGACCCAGTACTTC
TRBJ2-5 . TRBV5-4 . CAGGIGQETQYF TGTGCCGGGGGGATAGGCCAAGAGACCCAGTACTTC
TRBJ2-3 . TRBV6-4 TRBD2 CASRSTSGPTDTQYF TGTGCCAGCAGAAGCACTAGCGGACCCACAGATACGCAGTATTTT
TRBJ2-7 . TRBV10-3 TRBD2 CAIRPTGTSGRAGEQYF TGTGCCATCAGACCTACCGGGACTAGCGGGAGGGCCGGCGAGCAGTACTTC
TRBJ2-3 . TRBV5-1 TRBD2 CASSETSGRISQYF TGCGCCAGCAGCGAGACTAGCGGGAGGATCTCGCAGTATTTT
TRBJ1-1 once TRBV6-5 TRBD1 CASSTRQGNTEAFF TGTGCCAGCAGTACCCGACAGGGGAACACTGAAGCTTTCTTT
TRBJ2-7 . TRBV9 TRBD1 CASSVAGDSSYEQYF TGTGCCAGCAGCGTAGCTGGGGACAGCTCCTACGAGCAGTACTTC